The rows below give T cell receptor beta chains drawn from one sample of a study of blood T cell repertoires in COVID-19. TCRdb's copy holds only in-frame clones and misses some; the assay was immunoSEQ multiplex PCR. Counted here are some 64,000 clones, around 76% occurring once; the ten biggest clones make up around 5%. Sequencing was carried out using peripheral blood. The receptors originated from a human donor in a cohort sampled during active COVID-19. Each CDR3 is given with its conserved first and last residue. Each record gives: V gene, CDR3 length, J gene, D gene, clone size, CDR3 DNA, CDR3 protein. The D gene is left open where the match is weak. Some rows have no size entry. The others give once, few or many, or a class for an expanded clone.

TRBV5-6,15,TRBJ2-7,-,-,TGTGCCAGCAGCCAGCAGTACAGACAACACTACGAGCAGTACTTC,CASSQQYRQHYEQYF
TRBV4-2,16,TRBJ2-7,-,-,TGTGCCAGCAGCCAAGATAGGGCGGGGCGGACCTACGAGCAGTACTTC,CASSQDRAGRTYEQYF
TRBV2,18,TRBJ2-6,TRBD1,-,TGTGCCAGCAGTAAAGCTTGGACAGGGGGCTCTGGGGCCAACGTCCTGACTTTC,CASSKAWTGGSGANVLTF
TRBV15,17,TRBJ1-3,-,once,TGTGCCACCAGCAGGGGGGGACTCCAGAGGGCTGGAAACACCATATATTTT,CATSRGGLQRAGNTIYF
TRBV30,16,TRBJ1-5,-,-,TGTGCCTGGAGTAAAAGAGGGACTTTAGGCAATCAGCCCCAGCATTTT,CAWSKRGTLGNQPQHF
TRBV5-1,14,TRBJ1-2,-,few,TGCGCCAGCAGCTTGGACAGGGAAAACTATGGCTACACCTTC,CASSLDRENYGYTF
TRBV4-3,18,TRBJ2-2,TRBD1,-,TGCGCCAGCAGCCACGCCTACCGGGACAGGGCGAGCACCGGGGAGCTGTTTTTT,CASSHAYRDRASTGELFF
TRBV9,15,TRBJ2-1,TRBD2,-,TGTGCCAGCAGCGAGGGACTAGCGGACTACAATGAGCAGTTCTTC,CASSEGLADYNEQFF
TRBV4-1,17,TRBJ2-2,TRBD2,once,TGCGCCAGCAGCCAAGACGGGACTAGGGGGTGGGGCGGGGAGCTGTTTTTT,CASSQDGTRGWGGELFF
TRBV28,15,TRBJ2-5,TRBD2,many,TGTGCCAGCAGTTCGAAGCGGGGGGAGGAAGAGACCCAGTACTTC,CASSSKRGEEETQYF
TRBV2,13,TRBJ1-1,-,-,TGTGCCAGCAGGGAACTCGGGAACACTGAAGCTTTCTTT,CASRELGNTEAFF
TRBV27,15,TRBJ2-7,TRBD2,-,TGTGCCAGCAGTCCCTCTAGCGGGGGGGCGTACGAGCAGTACTTC,CASSPSSGGAYEQYF
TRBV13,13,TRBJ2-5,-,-,TGTGCCAGCAGCTTAGCAGCTAGGGAGACCCAGTACTTC,CASSLAARETQYF
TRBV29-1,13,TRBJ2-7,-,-,TGCAGCGTTGGGCCCTCAAGGGGTTTTGAGCAGTACTTC,CSVGPSRGFEQYF
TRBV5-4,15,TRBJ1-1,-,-,TGTGCCAGCAGCTCCCCGGGACTTAAGGACACTGAAGCTTTCTTT,CASSSPGLKDTEAFF
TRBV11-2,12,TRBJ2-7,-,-,TGTGCCAGCAGCCCTAACGCCTACGAGCAGTACTTC,CASSPNAYEQYF
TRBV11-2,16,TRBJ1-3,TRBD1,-,TGTGCCAGCAGCCTGGGGACAGGTCAGACTGGAAACACCATATATTTT,CASSLGTGQTGNTIYF
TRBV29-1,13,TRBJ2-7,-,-,TGCAGCGTTGATCGCGACAGCTCCTACGAGCAGTACTTC,CSVDRDSSYEQYF
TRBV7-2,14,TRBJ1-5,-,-,TGTGCCAGCAGCCATGGGCAGGGCAATCAGCCCCAGCATTTT,CASSHGQGNQPQHF
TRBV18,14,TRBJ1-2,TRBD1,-,TGTGCCAGCTCACTAGCCGGGACAGACTATGGCTACACCTTC,CASSLAGTDYGYTF